The subject of this entry is one T cell receptor (beta chain). Living in roughly 25 US areas, the participants were between roughly 18 and 89 years of age. Donors of Cohort 3 who recovered were those that had two negative PCRs, clearance, or symptom resolution. This sample was taken from a study of blood T cell repertoires in COVID-19. Background on the study: In each case, the material was cDNA or gDNA derived from T cells, B-cell-depleted T cells, or PBMCs.

Method: immunoSEQ multiplex PCR; TCRdb's copy keeps in-frame clones and lacks some. The data hold fewer than 350,000 clones, with 85% observed a single time. The receptor was isolated from a woman in her 50s who had recovered from COVID-19. Sequences were obtained from PBMCs or T cells enriched from blood (not recorded which).

The CDR3 region is CASSFSGAKETQYF. The CDR3 DNA is TGTGCCAGCAGCTTTAGCGGGGCCAAAGAGACCCAGTACTTC. The genes are TRBV7-2 and TRBJ2-5; 8 bases align to TRBD2. Germline V lookup: CDR1 SGHTA, CDR2 FQGNSA. The CDR3 length is 14 residues. The trim removed 3 bases at V and 3 bases at J, leaving 3 bases unmatched.